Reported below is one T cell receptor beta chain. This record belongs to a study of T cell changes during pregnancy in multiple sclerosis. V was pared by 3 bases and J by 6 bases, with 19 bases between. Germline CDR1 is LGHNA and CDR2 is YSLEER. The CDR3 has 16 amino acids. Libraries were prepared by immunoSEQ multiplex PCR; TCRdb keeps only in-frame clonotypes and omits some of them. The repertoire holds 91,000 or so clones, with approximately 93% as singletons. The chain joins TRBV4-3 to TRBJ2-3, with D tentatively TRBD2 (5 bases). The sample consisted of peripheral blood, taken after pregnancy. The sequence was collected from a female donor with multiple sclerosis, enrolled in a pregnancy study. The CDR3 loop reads CASSHVEGGERDTQYF. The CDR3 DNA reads TGCGCCAGCAGCCACGTAGAGGGTGGGGAAAGGGATACGCAGTATTTT.